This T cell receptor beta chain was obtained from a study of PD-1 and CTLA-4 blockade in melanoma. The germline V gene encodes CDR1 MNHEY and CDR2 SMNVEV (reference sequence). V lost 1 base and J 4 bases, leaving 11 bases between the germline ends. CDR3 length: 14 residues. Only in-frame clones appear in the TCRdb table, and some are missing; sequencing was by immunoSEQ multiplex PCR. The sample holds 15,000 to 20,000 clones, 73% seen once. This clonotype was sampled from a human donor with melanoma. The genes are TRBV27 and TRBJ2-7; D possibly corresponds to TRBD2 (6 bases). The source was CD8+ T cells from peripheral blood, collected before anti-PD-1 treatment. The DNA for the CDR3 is TGTGCCAGCAGTTTATTTGGTAGCGGATACGAGCAGTACTTC. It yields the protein CASSLFGSGYEQYF.